The 6 T cell receptor beta chains reported below all come from one sample, sequenced in a study of cytomegalovirus exposure and HLA in healthy donors. Clones were sequenced by immunoSEQ multiplex PCR, and TCRdb holds only the in-frame ones, with some missing. The sample yields 150,000 or so clones, around 89% seen once. The sequencing input was PBMCs. The receptors were gathered from a woman in her 30s in good health and CMV-seropositive.

The rearrangement links TRBV27 to TRBJ1-1; 7 bases fit TRBD1. Germline trimming cut 5 bases from V and 3 bases from J; bases unmatched to any gene: 9. Germline values: CDR1 MNHEY, CDR2 SMNVEV (reference sequence). The CDR3 sequence is 15 residues long. CDR3 sequence reads: CASSPSQGMDTEAFF. CDR3 nucleotide sequence: TGTGCCAGCAGTCCCTCACAGGGGATGGACACTGAAGCTTTCTTT.

The rearrangement joins TRBV2 to TRBJ2-7, with D possibly TRBD1 on 5 matching bases. V was trimmed by 4 bases and J by 0 bases, leaving 10 bases between them. This CDR3 is built from 14 residues. Germline loops: CDR1 SNHLY, CDR2 FYNNEI. For the CDR3, the DNA is TGTGCCAGCAGTGTTCAGGGATTCTCCTACGAGCAGTACTTC. Protein sequence: CASSVQGFSYEQYF.

The chain couples TRBV19 to TRBJ1-1; D remains unclear. The CDR3 contains 14 residues. CDR1 is LNHDA, CDR2 SQIVND, per germline (reference sequence). V lost 5 bases to trimming and J lost 0 bases, with 10 bases between them. CDR3 amino acids: CASSQQPMNTEAFF. The CDR3 DNA follows: TGTGCCAGTAGTCAACAGCCGATGAACACTGAAGCTTTCTTT.

The V and J genes are TRBV2 and TRBJ2-7, with TRBD1 matching over 8 bases. CDR1 is SNHLY and CDR2 is FYNNEI in the germline V gene. The CDR3 spans 14 residues. The V segment lost 6 bases and the J segment 3 bases; nucleotides outside the gene matches: 7. The CDR3 is CASSRAGGNYEQYF. The CDR3 DNA follows: TGTGCCAGCAGCCGGGCAGGGGGCAACTACGAGCAGTACTTC.

This clone has a handful of counts. The V gene is TRBV7-8, the J gene TRBJ2-5, with 10 positions matching TRBD2. With 6 bases clipped from V and 5 bases from J, the junction kept 3 bases outside the gene matches. The CDR3 runs to 13 residues. In germline, CDR1 is SGHVS, CDR2 FQNEAQ. DNA of the CDR3: TGTGCCAGCAGACGGACTAGCGGTGAGACCCAGTACTTC. It codes for CASRRTSGETQYF. Filled out from reference TRBV7-8 and TRBJ2-5, the complete variable domain reads GAGVSQSPRYKVAKRGQDVALRCDPISGHVSLFWYQQALGQGPEFLTYFQNEAQLDKSGLPSDRFFAERPEGSVSTLKIQRTQQEDSAVYLCASRRTSGETQYFGPGTRLLVL.

The genes are TRBV10-3 and TRBJ1-2; D might be TRBD1 (6 bases). V lost 6 bases, J lost 6 bases, and 20 bases lay in between. In germline, CDR1 is ENHRY, CDR2 SYGVKD. This CDR3 is 15 amino acids long. The CDR3 region has the DNA TGTGCCATCAGGGCTACAGGGACCGCTCTGGATGGCTACACCTTC. Protein sequence: CAIRATGTALDGYTF.